These 10 T cell receptor beta chains came from one sample sequenced in a study of chemoradiotherapy in HPV16-positive cancers. Sequencing was performed with immunoSEQ multiplex PCR; in TCRdb, only in-frame clones are kept and a portion is missing. The sample gives several thousand clones, 71% of which show up once; 4% to 6% is in the top ten. The sample in question was tumor tissue, obtained from a patient who underwent chemoradiotherapy. The source of these receptors is a human donor with HPV-associated anogenital cancer.

The chain links TRBV7-2 to TRBJ2-1, with TRBD2 matching 9 bases. J lost 7 bases, V lost 5 bases, and 12 bases had no gene match. The CDR3 totals 16 residues. CDR1 is SGHTA and CDR2 is FQGNSA in the germline V gene. The DNA for the CDR3 is TGTGCCAGCAGCCAAATAGCGGGAGCTTCGGTGAATGAGCAGTTCTTC. Residues: CASSQIAGASVNEQFF. Filled out from reference TRBV7-2 and TRBJ2-1, the complete variable domain reads GAGVSQSPSNKVTEKGKDVELRCDPISGHTALYWYRQSLGQGLEFLIYFQGNSAPDKSGLPSDRFSAERTGGSVSTLTIQRTQQEDSAVYLCASSQIAGASVNEQFFGPGTRLTVL.

The rearrangement uses TRBV4-1 and TRBJ2-3; 8 bases are a match to TRBD2. This CDR3 has 17 residues. The ends lost 0 bases at V and 2 bases at J; junction bases unmatched: 7. The germline CDR1 and CDR2 sequences are MGHRA and YSYEKL. CDR3 residues: CASSQDGAGGPTDTQYF. DNA for the CDR3: TGCGCCAGCAGCCAAGATGGGGCGGGGGGCCCCACAGATACGCAGTATTTT.

The chain uses TRBV5-1 and TRBJ1-1, with no clear D. V shed 5 bases and J shed 0 bases, with 11 bases lying between them. Germline assignment: CDR1 SGHRS and CDR2 YFSETQ. CDR3 length: 14 amino acids. CDR3 bases: TGCGCCAGCAGGCCGGGCAGCCTGAACACTGAAGCTTTCTTT. This encodes CASRPGSLNTEAFF.

This chain connects TRBV11-2 to TRBJ2-1, with TRBD1 as a possible D gene (6 bases). Germline assignment: CDR1 SGHAT and CDR2 FQNNGV. This CDR3 region has 16 residues. V gave up 0 bases and J gave up 0 bases, with 9 bases separating them. CDR3 sequence: CASSLEGTISYNEQFF. DNA for the CDR3: TGTGCCAGCAGCTTAGAGGGGACAATCTCCTACAATGAGCAGTTCTTC.

The rearrangement links TRBV27 to TRBJ2-3; 12 nucleotides line up with TRBD2. From germline, CDR1 is MNHEY and CDR2 SMNVEV (reference sequence). CDR3 length: 15 residues. V lost 2 bases, J lost 7 bases, and 4 bases stayed unmatched. For the CDR3, the DNA is TGTGCCAGCAGTTTAATGACTAGCGGGAGTCATACGCAGTATTTT. Its translation is CASSLMTSGSHTQYF.

V gene TRBV9 combines with J gene TRBJ1-3; no clear D gene. This CDR3 contains 15 residues. Germline-derived CDR1 and CDR2 are SGDLS and YYNGEE. Trimming took off 2 bases at V and 0 bases at J, with 9 bases between the two ends. DNA for the CDR3: TGTGCCAGCAGCGTGAATCTCGACTCTGGAAACACCATATATTTT. This codes for CASSVNLDSGNTIYF.

The chain is built from TRBV5-1 and TRBJ2-1; D remains unclear. V was trimmed by 5 bases and J by 0 bases, leaving 9 bases between them. Per the germline V gene, CDR1 is SGHRS and CDR2 is YFSETQ. This CDR3 is 14 amino acids long. The CDR3 sequence is CASRGQSSYNEQFF. The CDR3 DNA reads as TGCGCCAGCAGAGGGCAATCCTCCTACAATGAGCAGTTCTTC.

This clone appeared a few times. Different DNA sequences within this sample yield the same CDR3. V gene TRBV28 combines with J gene TRBJ1-5; D is undetermined. CDR1 is MDHEN, CDR2 SYDVKM, per germline. The CDR3 has 15 amino acids. V was pared by 2 bases and J by 2 bases, with 10 bases between. CDR3 in DNA: TGTGCCAGCAGTTTACCTGGGTACGGCAATCAGCCCCAGCATTTT. Translation gives CASSLPGYGNQPQHF.

This clone was counted between two and nine times. The rearrangement links TRBV6-5 to TRBJ1-6; 8 bases fit TRBD1. Looked up from germline, CDR1 is MNHEY and CDR2 is SVGAGI. J gave up 10 bases and V 7 bases, and 12 bases lay outside the gene matches. This CDR3 contains 15 residues. The CDR3 DNA reads as TGTGCCAGCAAACTCTCACAGGGGGTGGAATCACCCCTCCACTTT. Its translation is CASKLSQGVESPLHF.

The gene calls are TRBV21-1 and TRBJ2-1; the DNA was not used to check the table's D call, TRBD1. TRBV21-1 is classified as a pseudogene. This CDR3 comprises 16 residues. The CDR3 loop reads CASSKGDRRIYNEQFF. CDR3 DNA sequence: TGTGCCAGCAGCAAAGGGGACAGGCGAATCTACAATGAGCAGTTCTTC.